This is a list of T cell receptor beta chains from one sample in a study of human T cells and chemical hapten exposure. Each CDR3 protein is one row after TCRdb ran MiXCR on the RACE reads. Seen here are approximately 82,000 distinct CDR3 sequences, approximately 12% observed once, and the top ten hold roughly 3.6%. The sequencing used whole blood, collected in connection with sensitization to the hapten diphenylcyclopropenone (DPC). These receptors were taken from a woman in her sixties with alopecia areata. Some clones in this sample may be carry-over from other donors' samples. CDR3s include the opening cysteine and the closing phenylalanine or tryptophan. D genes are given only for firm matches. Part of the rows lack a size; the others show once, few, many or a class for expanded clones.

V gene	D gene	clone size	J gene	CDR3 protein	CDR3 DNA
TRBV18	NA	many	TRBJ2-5	CASSPPGEETQYF	TGTGCCAGCTCCCCTCCAGGGGAAGAGACCCAGTACTTC
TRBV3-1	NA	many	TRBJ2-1	CASSKGGTYNEQFF	TGTGCCAGCAGCAAAGGGGGGACCTACAATGAGCAGTTCTTC
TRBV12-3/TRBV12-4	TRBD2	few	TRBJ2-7	CASSLAGLAGAYEQYF	TGTGCCAGCAGTTTAGCGGGACTAGCGGGGGCCTACGAGCAGTACTTC
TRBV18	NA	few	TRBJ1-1	CASSKGTNTEAFF	TGTGCCAGCTCAAAAGGGACGAACACTGAAGCTTTCTTT
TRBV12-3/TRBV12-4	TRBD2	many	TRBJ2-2	CASIRRGDTGELFF	TGTGCCAGCATCCGGCGGGGGGACACCGGGGAGCTGTTTTTT
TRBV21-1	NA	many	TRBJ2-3	CASSNQAETENAGDTQYF	TGTGCCAGCAGCAATCAAGCGGAGACCGAGAACGCGGGAGATACGCAGTATTTT
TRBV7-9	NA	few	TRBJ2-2	CASSFAETGELFF	TGTGCCAGCAGCTTCGCAGAGACCGGGGAGCTGTTTTTT
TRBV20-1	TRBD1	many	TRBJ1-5	CSARRTGNQPQHF	TGCAGTGCTAGAAGGACAGGGAATCAGCCCCAGCATTTT
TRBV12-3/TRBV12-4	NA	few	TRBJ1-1	CASSLTGETEAFF	TGTGCCAGCAGTCTTACCGGGGAAACTGAAGCTTTCTTT
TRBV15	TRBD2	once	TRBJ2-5	CVTSRGSLAGHRETQYF	TGTGTCACCAGCCGAGGGTCCCTAGCGGGGCACCGGGAGACCCAGTACTTC
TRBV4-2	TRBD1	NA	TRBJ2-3	CASRRDRVADTQYF	TGTGCCAGCAGACGGGACAGGGTGGCAGATACGCAGTATTTT
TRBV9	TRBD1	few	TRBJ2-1	CASSVADRGGYNEQFF	TGTGCCAGCAGCGTGGCGGACAGGGGAGGTTACAATGAGCAGTTCTTC
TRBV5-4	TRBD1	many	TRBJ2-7	CASSPTGDRDEQYF	TGTGCCAGCAGCCCGACAGGGGATCGGGACGAGCAGTACTTC
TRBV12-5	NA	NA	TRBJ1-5	CASGSHRRDQPQHF	TGTGCTAGTGGTTCCCACCGCAGGGATCAGCCCCAGCATTTT
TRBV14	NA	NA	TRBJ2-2	CASSQEPVGAGELFF	TGTGCCAGCAGCCAAGAACCTGTTGGGGCCGGGGAGCTGTTTTTT
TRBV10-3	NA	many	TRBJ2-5	CAISNQETQYF	TGTGCCATCAGTAACCAAGAGACCCAGTACTTC
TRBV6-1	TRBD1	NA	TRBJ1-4	CASSIRGREKLFF	TGTGCCAGCAGTATCAGGGGGCGCGAAAAACTGTTTTTT
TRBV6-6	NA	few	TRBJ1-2	CASSHAPWGYTF	TGTGCCAGCAGTCACGCACCGTGGGGCTACACCTTC
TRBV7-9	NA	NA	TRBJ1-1	CASSSQGSTEAFF	TGTGCCAGCAGCTCGCAGGGGAGCACTGAAGCTTTCTTT
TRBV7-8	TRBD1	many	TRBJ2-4	CASSLIRGGASKNIQYF	TGTGCCAGCAGCTTAATCAGAGGGGGCGCATCCAAAAACATTCAGTACTTC
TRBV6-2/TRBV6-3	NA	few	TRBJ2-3	CASSYSRGVGDTQYF	TGTGCCAGCAGTTACTCCAGAGGTGTAGGTGATACGCAGTATTTT
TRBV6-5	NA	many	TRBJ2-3	CASNEWVGTDTQYF	TGTGCCAGCAACGAGTGGGTCGGCACAGATACGCAGTATTTT
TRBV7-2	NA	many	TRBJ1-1	CASSLGRQNTEAFF	TGTGCCAGCAGCTTAGGACGGCAGAACACTGAAGCTTTCTTT
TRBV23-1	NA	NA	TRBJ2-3	CAGLQGPTDTQYF	TGCGCCGGATTACAGGGCCCCACAGATACGCAGTATTTT
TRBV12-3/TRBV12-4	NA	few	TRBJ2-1	CASSPRGGLYNEQFF	TGTGCCAGCAGCCCCAGGGGCGGCCTATACAATGAGCAGTTCTTC
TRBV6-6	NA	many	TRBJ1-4	CASYHIATNEKLFF	TGTGCCAGTTATCACATAGCAACTAATGAAAAACTGTTTTTT
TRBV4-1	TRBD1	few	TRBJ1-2	CASSQGLDRGQVGYTF	TGCGCCAGCAGCCAAGGGCTGGACAGGGGGCAGGTTGGCTACACCTTC
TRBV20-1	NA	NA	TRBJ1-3	CSASQNINSGNTIYF	TGCAGTGCTAGCCAGAACATAAACTCTGGAAACACCATATATTTT
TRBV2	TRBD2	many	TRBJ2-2	CASRGGAPGELFF	TGTGCCAGCCGCGGGGGGGCGCCCGGGGAGCTGTTTTTT
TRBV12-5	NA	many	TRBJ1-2	CASGLVRGSYGYTF	TGTGCTAGTGGTTTGGTACGGGGATCCTATGGCTACACCTTC
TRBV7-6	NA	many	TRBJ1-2	CASSLAGYGYTF	TGTGCCAGCAGCTTAGCCGGGTATGGCTACACCTTC
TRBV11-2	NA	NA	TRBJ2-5	CASLSWGEETQYF	TGTGCCAGCCTGAGTTGGGGGGAAGAGACCCAGTACTTC
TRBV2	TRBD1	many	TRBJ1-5	CASSEGQSNQPQHF	TGTGCCAGCAGTGAGGGACAGAGCAATCAGCCCCAGCATTTT
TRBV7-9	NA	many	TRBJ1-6	CASSLDSRQHSPLHF	TGTGCCAGCAGCTTAGATTCCAGGCAACATTCACCCCTCCACTTT
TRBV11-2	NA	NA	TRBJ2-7	CASNLDPAEQYF	TGTGCCAGCAACTTAGATCCAGCAGAGCAGTACTTC
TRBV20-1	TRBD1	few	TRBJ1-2	CSAPPRDRVRGYTF	TGCAGTGCTCCTCCCCGGGACAGGGTGAGGGGCTACACCTTC
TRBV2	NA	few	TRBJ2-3	CASSGEPGNADTQYF	TGTGCCAGCAGCGGAGAACCAGGGAATGCAGATACGCAGTATTTT
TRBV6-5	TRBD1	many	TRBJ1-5	CASRGGGGNQPQHF	TGTGCCAGCAGAGGAGGGGGCGGCAATCAGCCCCAGCATTTT
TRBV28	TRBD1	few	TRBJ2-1	CASRQGQGEQFF	TGTGCCAGCCGCCAAGGACAGGGGGAGCAGTTCTTC
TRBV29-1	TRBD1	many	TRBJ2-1	CSAGTGTGGEQFF	TGCAGCGCTGGGACCGGGACAGGAGGAGAGCAGTTCTTC